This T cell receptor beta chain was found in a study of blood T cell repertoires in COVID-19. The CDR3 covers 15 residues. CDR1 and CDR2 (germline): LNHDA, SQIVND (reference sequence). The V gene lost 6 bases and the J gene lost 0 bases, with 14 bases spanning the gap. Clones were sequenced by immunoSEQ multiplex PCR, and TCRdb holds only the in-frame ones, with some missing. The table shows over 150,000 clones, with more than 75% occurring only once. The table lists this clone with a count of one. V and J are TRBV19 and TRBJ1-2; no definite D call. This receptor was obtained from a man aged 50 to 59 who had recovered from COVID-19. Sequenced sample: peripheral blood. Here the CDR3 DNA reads TGTGCCAGTAGCCATGGGAGGGTGCCTAACTATGGCTACACCTTC. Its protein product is CASSHGRVPNYGYTF.